This T cell receptor (beta chain) was sequenced during a study of T-cell memory formation after mild COVID-19. Whole-study results and caveats: Cross-reactive memory appears to have joined, as suggested by some responding clones showing up in pre-infection memory.

This clonotype was seen more than once but under ten times. The antigen is not known. V dropped 6 bases and J dropped 2 bases, with 11 bases sitting between them. The CDR3 is made up of 14 amino acids. CDR1 and CDR2 (germline): MDHEN, SYDVKM. Constant-segment-primed 5'RACE gave TCR alpha and TCR beta cDNA libraries with sample barcodes and UMIs. One entry per CDR3 protein, called by TCRdb with MiXCR from the 5' RACE reads. The repertoire includes hundreds of thousands of distinct CDR3 sequences, roughly 15% of them detected once, and under 25% sits in the top ten. The sample was PBMCs or a T cell subset sorted from them (not recorded which). The gene calls are TRBV28 and TRBJ1-3; TRBD1 is a possible D gene (5 bases). The source is a man between 18 and 29 years old who had mild COVID-19 (a few samples of this study predate the infection). Cell type and time point are not known. CDR3 in amino acids: CASRVGTAGNTIYF. Written as DNA, the CDR3 is TGTGCCAGCAGGGTCGGGACGGCTGGAAACACCATATATTTT. Using reference TRBV28 and TRBJ1-3 for the parts outside the CDR3, the full variable domain is DVKVTQSSRYLVKRTGEKVFLECVQDMDHENMFWYRQDPGLGLRLIYFSYDVKMKEKGDIPEGYSVSREKKERFSLILESASTNQTSMYLCASRVGTAGNTIYFGEGSWLTVV.